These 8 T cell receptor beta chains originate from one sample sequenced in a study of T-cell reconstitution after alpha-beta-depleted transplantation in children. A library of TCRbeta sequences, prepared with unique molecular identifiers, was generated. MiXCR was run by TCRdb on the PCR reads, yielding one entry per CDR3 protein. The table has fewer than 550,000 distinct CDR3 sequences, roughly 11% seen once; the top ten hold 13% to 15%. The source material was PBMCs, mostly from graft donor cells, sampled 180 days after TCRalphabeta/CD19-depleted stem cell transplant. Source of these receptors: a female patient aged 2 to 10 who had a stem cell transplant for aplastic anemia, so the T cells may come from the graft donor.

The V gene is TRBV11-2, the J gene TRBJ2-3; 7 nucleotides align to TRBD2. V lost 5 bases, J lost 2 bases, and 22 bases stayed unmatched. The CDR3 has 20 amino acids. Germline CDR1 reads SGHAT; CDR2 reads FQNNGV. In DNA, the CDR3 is TGTGCCAGCAGCCCCTGGGCAGCGGGTGGGGTGGGGGGGTCCACAGATACGCAGTATTTT. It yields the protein CASSPWAAGGVGGSTDTQYF. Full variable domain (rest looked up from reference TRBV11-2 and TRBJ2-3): EAGVAQSPRYKIIEKRQSVAFWCNPISGHATLYWYQQILGQGPKLLIQFQNNGVVDDSQLPKDRFSAERLKGVDSTLKIQPAKLEDSAVYLCASSPWAAGGVGGSTDTQYFGPGTRLTVL.

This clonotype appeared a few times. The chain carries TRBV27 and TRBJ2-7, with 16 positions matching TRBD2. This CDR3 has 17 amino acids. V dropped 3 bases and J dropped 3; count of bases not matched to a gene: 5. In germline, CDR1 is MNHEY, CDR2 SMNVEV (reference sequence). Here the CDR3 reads CASSLGLAGGAGYEQYF. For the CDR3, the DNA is TGTGCCAGCAGTTTGGGACTAGCGGGAGGGGCAGGCTACGAGCAGTACTTC.

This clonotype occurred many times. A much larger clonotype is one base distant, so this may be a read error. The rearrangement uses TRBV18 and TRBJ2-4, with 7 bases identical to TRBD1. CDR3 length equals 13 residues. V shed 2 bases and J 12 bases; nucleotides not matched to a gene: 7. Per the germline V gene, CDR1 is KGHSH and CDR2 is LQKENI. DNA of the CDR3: TGTGCCAGCTCACCAACAGGGGTGGGCAGTCAGTACTTC. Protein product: CASSPTGVGSQYF.

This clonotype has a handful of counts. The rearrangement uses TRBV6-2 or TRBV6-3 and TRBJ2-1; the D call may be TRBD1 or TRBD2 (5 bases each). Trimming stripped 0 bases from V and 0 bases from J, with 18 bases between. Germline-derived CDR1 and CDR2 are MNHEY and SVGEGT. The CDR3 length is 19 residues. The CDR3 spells CASSYSLGTKRNSYNEQFF. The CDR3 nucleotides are TGTGCCAGCAGTTACTCCCTCGGGACGAAGAGGAACTCCTACAATGAGCAGTTCTTC.

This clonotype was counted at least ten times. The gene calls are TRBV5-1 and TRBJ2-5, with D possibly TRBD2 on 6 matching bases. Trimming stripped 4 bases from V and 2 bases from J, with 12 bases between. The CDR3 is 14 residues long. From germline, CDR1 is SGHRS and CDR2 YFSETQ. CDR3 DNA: TGCGCCAGCAGCCACCGCGGGGAACAAGAGACCCAGTACTTC. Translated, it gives CASSHRGEQETQYF.

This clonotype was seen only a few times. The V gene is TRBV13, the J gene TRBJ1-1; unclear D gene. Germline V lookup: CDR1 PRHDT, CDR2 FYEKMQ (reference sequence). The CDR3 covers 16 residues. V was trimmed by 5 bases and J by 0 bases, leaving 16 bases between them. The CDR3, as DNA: TGTGCCAGCAGCCCCCAGCGTGGGAGGGTGAACACTGAAGCTTTCTTT. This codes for CASSPQRGRVNTEAFF.

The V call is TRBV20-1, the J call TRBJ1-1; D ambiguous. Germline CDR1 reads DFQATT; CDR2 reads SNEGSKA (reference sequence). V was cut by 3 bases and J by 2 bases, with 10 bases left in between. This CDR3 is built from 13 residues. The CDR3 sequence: CSASTSGNTEAFF. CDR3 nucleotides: TGCAGTGCTAGCACCTCAGGTAACACTGAAGCTTTCTTT.

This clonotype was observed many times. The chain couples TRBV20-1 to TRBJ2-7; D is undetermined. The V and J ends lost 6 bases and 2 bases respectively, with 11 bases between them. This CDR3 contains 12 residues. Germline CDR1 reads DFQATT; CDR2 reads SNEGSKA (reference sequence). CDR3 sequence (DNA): TGCAGTGCCAAGACGGTCCCCTACGAGCAGTACTTC. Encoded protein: CSAKTVPYEQYF.